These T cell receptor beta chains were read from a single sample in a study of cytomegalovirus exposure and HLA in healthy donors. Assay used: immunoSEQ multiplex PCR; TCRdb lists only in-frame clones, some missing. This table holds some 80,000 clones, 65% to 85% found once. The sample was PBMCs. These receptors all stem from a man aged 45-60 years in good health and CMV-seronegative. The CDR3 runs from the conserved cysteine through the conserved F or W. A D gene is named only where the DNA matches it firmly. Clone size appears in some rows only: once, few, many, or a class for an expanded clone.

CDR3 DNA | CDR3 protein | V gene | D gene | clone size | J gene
TGTGCCAGCAGTTTAGGCCAGGGCGTCTATGGCTACACCTTC | CASSLGQGVYGYTF | TRBV28 | - | few | TRBJ1-2
TGTGCCAGCAGAACCGCGGGGAGACTAGCGGGGGTTGGGGCAGTCACAGATACGCAGTATTTT | CASRTAGRLAGVGAVTDTQYF | TRBV7-8 | TRBD2 | - | TRBJ2-3
TGTGCCAGCAAGTCAGGACAGGGGAGGGAAAAACTGTTTTTT | CASKSGQGREKLFF | TRBV6-5 | TRBD1 | - | TRBJ1-4
TGTGCTAGTGGTTACGGACAGGGAGATGGAACTGAAGCTTTCTTT | CASGYGQGDGTEAFF | TRBV12-5 | TRBD1 | - | TRBJ1-1
TGTGCCAGCAGCTTAGGACAGTCTGGGGCCAACGTCCTGACTTTC | CASSLGQSGANVLTF | TRBV11-3 | - | once | TRBJ2-6
TGTGCCTGGGAGAAGGGGACTCTCACTGAAGCTTTCTTT | CAWEKGTLTEAFF | TRBV30 | - | few | TRBJ1-1
TGTGCCAGCAGCTTAGAGGGGGGGCGTGGAGGCTACACCTTC | CASSLEGGRGGYTF | TRBV11-2 | - | - | TRBJ1-2
TGCGCCAGCAGGACCAACCTGGGGGGACAGGGTTCTGGCAATGAGCAGTTCTTC | CASRTNLGGQGSGNEQFF | TRBV5-1 | TRBD1 | - | TRBJ2-1
TGTGCCAGCTCACCTCGGGACAATGACTCCAATGAGCAGTTCTTC | CASSPRDNDSNEQFF | TRBV18 | - | - | TRBJ2-1
TGTGCCAGCAGCCTGCAATCGACTAGCGCCGGGGAGCTGTTTTTT | CASSLQSTSAGELFF | TRBV9 | TRBD2 | - | TRBJ2-2
TGTGCCAGCTCAACGAGCCAACGCGAAGCTTTCTTT | CASSTSQREAFF | TRBV18 | - | - | TRBJ1-1
TGTGCCAGCAGCGGGGGCGGGACAGGGGTAAGCGAGCAGTACTTC | CASSGGGTGVSEQYF | TRBV9 | TRBD1 | - | TRBJ2-7
TGTGCCAGCAGTTCATGGCGGGAAGGGACTGAAGCTTTCTTT | CASSSWREGTEAFF | TRBV28 | - | - | TRBJ1-1
TGTGCCAGCAGCTACCCTCTTCTATCCTACGAGCAGTACTTC | CASSYPLLSYEQYF | TRBV11-1 | - | - | TRBJ2-7
TGTGCCAGCAGCGCCCTGGGAGTCTATGGCTACACCTTC | CASSALGVYGYTF | TRBV2 | - | - | TRBJ1-2
TGTGCTAGTGGCGTAGGGGTCACCTATAATTCACCCCTCCACTTT | CASGVGVTYNSPLHF | TRBV12-5 | - | few | TRBJ1-6
TGTGCCAGCAGTGTGTCAGGCGGAAACACCATATATTTT | CASSVSGGNTIYF | TRBV6-1 | - | - | TRBJ1-3
TGTGCCAGCATCGATCCAGGTTCTGGAAACACCATATATTTT | CASIDPGSGNTIYF | TRBV6-1 | - | - | TRBJ1-3
TGTGCCATCAACGTGGGGAGTAGCACAGATACGCAGTATTTT | CAINVGSSTDTQYF | TRBV2 | - | - | TRBJ2-3
TGTGCCAGCAGCTCGCCCTACCTTGATTTGGATTACCGGGACAGGGGGAGGGATACGCAGTATTTT | CASSSPYLDLDYRDRGRDTQYF | TRBV28 | TRBD1 | - | TRBJ2-3
TGTGCCAGCAGTTTAAGGTGGGGGCTAGGAAACACCATATATTTT | CASSLRWGLGNTIYF | TRBV27 | - | few | TRBJ1-3
TGTGCCAGCAGTTTATGGGGACTAGCGGGGGGTTACGAGCAGTACTTC | CASSLWGLAGGYEQYF | TRBV28 | TRBD2 | - | TRBJ2-7
TGTGCCAGCAGCCAGGGACTAGCGGGGGGACTTGGCAATGAGCAGTTCTTC | CASSQGLAGGLGNEQFF | TRBV7-3 | TRBD2 | - | TRBJ2-1
TGTGCCAGCAGCAGACAGGGGAGCTACGAGCAGTACTTC | CASSRQGSYEQYF | TRBV7-9 | TRBD1 | once | TRBJ2-7
TGTGCCAGCTCACCCGGACAGGGACATCCCTATGGCTACACCTTC | CASSPGQGHPYGYTF | TRBV18 | TRBD1 | - | TRBJ1-2
TGTGCCAGCTCACCACGGACTAGCGGGGCAGATACGCAGTATTTT | CASSPRTSGADTQYF | TRBV18 | TRBD2 | few | TRBJ2-3
TGTGCCAGCAGCTTAGATAGCCTCAATCAGCCCCAGCATTTT | CASSLDSLNQPQHF | TRBV11-3 | - | - | TRBJ1-5
TGTGCCACCAGCAGGGACAGTGCCTACGAGCAGTACTTC | CATSRDSAYEQYF | TRBV15 | - | - | TRBJ2-7
TGTGCCAGCAGGGCTAGCGGGGGTGTGGAGACCCAGTACTTC | CASRASGGVETQYF | TRBV6-6 | TRBD2 | - | TRBJ2-5
TGTGCCAGCAGCCAAGTTCGCGGAGGCTCAGGAAACACCATATATTTT | CASSQVRGGSGNTIYF | TRBV14 | - | - | TRBJ1-3
TGTGCCAGCAGCTCTAAACTAGCGGGGGGGCCAAAAGAGACCCAGTACTTC | CASSSKLAGGPKETQYF | TRBV7-6 | TRBD2 | once | TRBJ2-5
TGTGCCAGCAGCAGTTTTCGGGGGGGAAAGAGCGGGGAGCTGTTTTTT | CASSSFRGGKSGELFF | TRBV7-2 | TRBD2 | once | TRBJ2-2
TGTGCCAGTAGTATTGTTCGCAGTGAGCAGTTCTTC | CASSIVRSEQFF | TRBV19 | - | - | TRBJ2-1
TGTGCCAGCACTGAGGGACAGGCGGATCAGCCCCAGCATTTT | CASTEGQADQPQHF | TRBV5-8 | TRBD1 | once | TRBJ1-5
TGTGCCATCAGTGGTCCCGCTAGCGGGGACTATGGCTACACCTTC | CAISGPASGDYGYTF | TRBV10-3 | - | - | TRBJ1-2
TGTGCCAGCAGTTCCCCACAGGGGTCGTCCTACGAGCAGTACTTC | CASSSPQGSSYEQYF | TRBV6-5 | TRBD1 | - | TRBJ2-7
TGTGCCTGGCTCGGTACGAACACTGAAGCTTTCTTT | CAWLGTNTEAFF | TRBV30 | - | - | TRBJ1-1
TGTGCCAGCAGCGGGCGGACAGGCTTTTCTGGAAACACCATATATTTT | CASSGRTGFSGNTIYF | TRBV11-3 | TRBD1 | - | TRBJ1-3